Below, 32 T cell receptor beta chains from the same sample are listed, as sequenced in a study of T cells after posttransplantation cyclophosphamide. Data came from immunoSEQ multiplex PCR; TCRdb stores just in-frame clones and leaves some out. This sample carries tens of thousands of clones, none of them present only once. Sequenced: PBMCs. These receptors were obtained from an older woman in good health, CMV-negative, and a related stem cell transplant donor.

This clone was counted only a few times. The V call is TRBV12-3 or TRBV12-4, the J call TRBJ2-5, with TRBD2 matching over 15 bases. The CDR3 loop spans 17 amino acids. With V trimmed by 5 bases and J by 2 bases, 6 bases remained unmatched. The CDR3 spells CASSRGLAGGTQETQYF. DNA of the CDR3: TGTGCCAGCAGTCGGGGACTAGCGGGAGGCACTCAAGAGACCCAGTACTTC.

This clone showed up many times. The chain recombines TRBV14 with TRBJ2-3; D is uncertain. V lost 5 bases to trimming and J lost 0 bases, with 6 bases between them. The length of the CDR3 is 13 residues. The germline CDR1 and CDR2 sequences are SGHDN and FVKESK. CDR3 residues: CASSVRSTDTQYF. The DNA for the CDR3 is TGTGCCAGCAGCGTCAGAAGCACAGATACGCAGTATTTT.

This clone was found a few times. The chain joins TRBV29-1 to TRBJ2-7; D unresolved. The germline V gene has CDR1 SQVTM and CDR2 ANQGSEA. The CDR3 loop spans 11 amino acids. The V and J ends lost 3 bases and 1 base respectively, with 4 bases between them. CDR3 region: CSVDSSYEQYF. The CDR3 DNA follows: TGCAGCGTTGACAGTTCCTACGAGCAGTACTTC.

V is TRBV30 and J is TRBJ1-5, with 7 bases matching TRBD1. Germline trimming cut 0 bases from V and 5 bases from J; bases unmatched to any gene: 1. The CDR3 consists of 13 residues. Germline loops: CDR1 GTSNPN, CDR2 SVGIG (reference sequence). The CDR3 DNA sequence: TGTGCCTGGAGTGTACAGGGGTATCAGCCCCAGCATTTT. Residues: CAWSVQGYQPQHF.

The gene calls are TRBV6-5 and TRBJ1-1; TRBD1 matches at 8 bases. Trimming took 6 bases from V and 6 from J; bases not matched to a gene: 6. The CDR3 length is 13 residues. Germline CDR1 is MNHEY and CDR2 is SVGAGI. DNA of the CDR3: TGTGCCAGCAGCTCCTACAGGGGGGCTGAAGCTTTCTTT. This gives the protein CASSSYRGAEAFF.

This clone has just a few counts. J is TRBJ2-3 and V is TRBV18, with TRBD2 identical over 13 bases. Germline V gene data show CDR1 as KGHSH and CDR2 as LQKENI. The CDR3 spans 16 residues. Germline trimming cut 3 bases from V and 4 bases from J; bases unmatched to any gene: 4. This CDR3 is CASSPFGLAGADTQYF. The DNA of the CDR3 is TGTGCCAGCTCACCTTTCGGACTAGCGGGAGCAGATACGCAGTATTTT.

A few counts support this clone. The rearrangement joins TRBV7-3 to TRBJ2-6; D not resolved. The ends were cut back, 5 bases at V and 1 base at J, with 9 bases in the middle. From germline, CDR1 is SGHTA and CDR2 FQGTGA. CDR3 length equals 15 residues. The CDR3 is CASSLRRSGANVLTF. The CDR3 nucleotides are TGTGCCAGCAGCCTCAGGAGATCTGGGGCCAACGTCCTGACTTTC.

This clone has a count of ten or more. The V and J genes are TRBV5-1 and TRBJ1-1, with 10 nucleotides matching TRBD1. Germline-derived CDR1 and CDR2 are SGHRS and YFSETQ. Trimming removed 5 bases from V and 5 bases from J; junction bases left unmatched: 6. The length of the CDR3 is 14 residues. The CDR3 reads CASSRQGAGTEAFF. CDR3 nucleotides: TGCGCCAGCAGTCGACAGGGGGCCGGGACTGAAGCTTTCTTT.

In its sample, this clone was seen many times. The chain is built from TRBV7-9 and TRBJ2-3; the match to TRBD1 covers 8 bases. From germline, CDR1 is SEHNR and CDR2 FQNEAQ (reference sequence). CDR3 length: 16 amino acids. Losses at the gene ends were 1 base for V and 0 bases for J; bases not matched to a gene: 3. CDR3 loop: CASSLGRGRSTDTQYF. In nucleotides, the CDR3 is TGTGCCAGCAGCTTAGGCAGGGGGCGCAGCACAGATACGCAGTATTTT.

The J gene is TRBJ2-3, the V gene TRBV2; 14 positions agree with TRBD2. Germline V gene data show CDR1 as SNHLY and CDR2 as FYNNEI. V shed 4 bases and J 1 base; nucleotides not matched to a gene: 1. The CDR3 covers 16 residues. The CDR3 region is CASSAGLAGGTDTQYF. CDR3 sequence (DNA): TGTGCCAGCAGTGCGGGACTAGCGGGGGGCACAGATACGCAGTATTTT.

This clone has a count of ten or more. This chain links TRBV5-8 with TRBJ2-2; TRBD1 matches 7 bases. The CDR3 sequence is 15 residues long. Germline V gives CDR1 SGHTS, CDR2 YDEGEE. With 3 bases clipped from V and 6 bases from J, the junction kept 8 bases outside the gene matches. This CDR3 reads CASSSTGAGAGELFF. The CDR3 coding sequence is TGTGCCAGCAGCTCCACAGGGGCCGGCGCCGGGGAGCTGTTTTTT.

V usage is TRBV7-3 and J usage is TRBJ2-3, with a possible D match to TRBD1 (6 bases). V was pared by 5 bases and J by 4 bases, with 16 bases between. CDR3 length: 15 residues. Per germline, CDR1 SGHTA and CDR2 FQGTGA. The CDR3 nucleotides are TGTGCCAGCAGCCCCCAGGGGCTTTTCCCAGATACGCAGTATTTT. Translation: CASSPQGLFPDTQYF.

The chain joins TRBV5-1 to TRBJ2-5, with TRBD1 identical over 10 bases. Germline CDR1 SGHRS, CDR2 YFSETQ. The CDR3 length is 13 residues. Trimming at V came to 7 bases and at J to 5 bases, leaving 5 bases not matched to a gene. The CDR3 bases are TGCGCCAGCGGGGACAGGGGATCCGAGACCCAGTACTTC. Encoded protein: CASGDRGSETQYF.

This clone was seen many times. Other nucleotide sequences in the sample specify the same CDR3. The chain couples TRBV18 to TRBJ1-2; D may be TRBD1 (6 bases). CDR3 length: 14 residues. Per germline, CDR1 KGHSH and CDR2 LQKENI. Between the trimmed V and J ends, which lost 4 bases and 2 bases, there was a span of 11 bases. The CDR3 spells CASSLAGANYGYTF. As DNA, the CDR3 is TGTGCCAGCTCACTTGCAGGGGCCAACTATGGCTACACCTTC.

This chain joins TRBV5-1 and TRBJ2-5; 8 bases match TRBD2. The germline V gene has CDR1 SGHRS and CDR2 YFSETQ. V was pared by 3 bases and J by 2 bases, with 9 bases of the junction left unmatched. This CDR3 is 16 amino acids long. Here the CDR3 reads CASSYTVGGAQETQYF. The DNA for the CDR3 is TGCGCCAGCAGCTATACAGTCGGGGGGGCACAAGAGACCCAGTACTTC.

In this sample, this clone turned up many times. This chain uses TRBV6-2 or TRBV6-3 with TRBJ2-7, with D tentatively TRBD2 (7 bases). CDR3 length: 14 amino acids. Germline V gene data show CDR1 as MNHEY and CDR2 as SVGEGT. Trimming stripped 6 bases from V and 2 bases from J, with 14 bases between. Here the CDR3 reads CASRLGGTPYEQYF. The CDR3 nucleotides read TGTGCCAGCAGGTTGGGAGGGACACCCTACGAGCAGTACTTC.

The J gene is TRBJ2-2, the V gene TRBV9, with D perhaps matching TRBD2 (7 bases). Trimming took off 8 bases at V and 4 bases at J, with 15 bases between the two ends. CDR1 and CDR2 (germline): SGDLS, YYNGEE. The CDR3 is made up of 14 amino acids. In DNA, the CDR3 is TGTGCCAGTTCGAGGGGGGGCATCACCGGGGAGCTGTTTTTT. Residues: CASSRGGITGELFF.

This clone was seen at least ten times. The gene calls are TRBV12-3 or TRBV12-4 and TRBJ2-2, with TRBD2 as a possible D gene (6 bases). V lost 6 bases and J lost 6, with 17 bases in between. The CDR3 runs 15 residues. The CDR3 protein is CASSLKGTQAGELFF. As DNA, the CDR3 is TGTGCCAGCAGCCTTAAGGGGACTCAAGCCGGGGAGCTGTTTTTT.

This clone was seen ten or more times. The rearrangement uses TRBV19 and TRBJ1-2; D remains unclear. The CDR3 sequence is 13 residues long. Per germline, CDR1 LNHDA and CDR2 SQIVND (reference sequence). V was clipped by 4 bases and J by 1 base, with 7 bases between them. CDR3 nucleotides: TGTGCCAGTAGTACCGTAGTTAACTATGGCTACACCTTC. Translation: CASSTVVNYGYTF.

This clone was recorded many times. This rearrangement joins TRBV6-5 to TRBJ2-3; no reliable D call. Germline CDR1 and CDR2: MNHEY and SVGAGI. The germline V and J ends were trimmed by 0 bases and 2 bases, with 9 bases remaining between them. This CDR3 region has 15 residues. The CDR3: CASSYSARPTDTQYF. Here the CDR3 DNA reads TGTGCCAGCAGTTACTCAGCTCGCCCCACAGATACGCAGTATTTT.

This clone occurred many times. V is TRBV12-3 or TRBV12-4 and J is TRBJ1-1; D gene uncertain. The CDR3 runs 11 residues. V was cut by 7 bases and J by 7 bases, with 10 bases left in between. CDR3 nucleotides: TGTGCCAGCAAACTCCTCAATGAAGCTTTCTTT. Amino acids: CASKLLNEAFF.

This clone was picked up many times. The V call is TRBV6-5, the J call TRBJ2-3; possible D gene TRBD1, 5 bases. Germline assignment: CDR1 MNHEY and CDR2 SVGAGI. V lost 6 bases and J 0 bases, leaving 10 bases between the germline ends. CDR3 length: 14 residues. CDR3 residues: CASRTGTSTDTQYF. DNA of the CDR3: TGTGCCAGCAGAACAGGCACTAGCACAGATACGCAGTATTTT.

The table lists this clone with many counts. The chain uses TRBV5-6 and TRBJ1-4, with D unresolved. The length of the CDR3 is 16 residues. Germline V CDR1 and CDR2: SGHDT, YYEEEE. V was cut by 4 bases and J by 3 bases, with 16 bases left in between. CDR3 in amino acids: CASSPTTGLANEKLFF. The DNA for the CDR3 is TGTGCCAGCAGCCCTACGACGGGGTTAGCTAATGAAAAACTGTTTTTT. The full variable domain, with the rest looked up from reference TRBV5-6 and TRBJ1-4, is DAGVTQSPTHLIKTRGQQVTLRCSPKSGHDTVSWYQQALGQGPQFIFQYYEEEERQRGNFPDRFSGHQFPNYSSELNVNALLLGDSALYLCASSPTTGLANEKLFFGSGTQLSVL.

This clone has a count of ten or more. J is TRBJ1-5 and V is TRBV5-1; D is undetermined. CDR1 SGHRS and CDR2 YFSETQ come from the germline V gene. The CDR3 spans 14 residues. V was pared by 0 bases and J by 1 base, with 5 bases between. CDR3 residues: CASSLGASNQPQHF. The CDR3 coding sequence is TGCGCCAGCAGCTTGGGGGCAAGCAATCAGCCCCAGCATTTT.

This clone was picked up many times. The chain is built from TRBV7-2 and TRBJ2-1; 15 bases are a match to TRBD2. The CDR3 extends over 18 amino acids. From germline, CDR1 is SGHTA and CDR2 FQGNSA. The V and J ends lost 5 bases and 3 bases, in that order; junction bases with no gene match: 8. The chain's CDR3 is CASSRGTSGRLYYNEQFF. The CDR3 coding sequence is TGTGCCAGCAGCCGCGGGACTAGCGGGAGGTTGTACTACAATGAGCAGTTCTTC.

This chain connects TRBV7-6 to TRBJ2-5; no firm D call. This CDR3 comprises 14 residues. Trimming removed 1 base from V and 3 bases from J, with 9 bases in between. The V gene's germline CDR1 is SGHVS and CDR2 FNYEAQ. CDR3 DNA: TGTGCCAGCAGCTTAGGTTGGCAGAAAGAGACCCAGTACTTC. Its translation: CASSLGWQKETQYF.

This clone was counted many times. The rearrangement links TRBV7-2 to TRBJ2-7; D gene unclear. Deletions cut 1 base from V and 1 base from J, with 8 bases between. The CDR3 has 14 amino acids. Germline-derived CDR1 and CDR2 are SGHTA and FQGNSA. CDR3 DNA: TGTGCCAGCAGCTTAGAGGGCCCTTCCTACGAGCAGTACTTC. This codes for CASSLEGPSYEQYF.

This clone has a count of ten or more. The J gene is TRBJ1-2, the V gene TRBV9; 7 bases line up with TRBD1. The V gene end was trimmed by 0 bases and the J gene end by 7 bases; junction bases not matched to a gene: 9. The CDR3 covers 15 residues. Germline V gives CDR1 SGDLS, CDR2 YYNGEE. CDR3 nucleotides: TGTGCCAGCAGCGTAGAAGGCAGGGGGAATGTTGGCTACACCTTC. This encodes CASSVEGRGNVGYTF.

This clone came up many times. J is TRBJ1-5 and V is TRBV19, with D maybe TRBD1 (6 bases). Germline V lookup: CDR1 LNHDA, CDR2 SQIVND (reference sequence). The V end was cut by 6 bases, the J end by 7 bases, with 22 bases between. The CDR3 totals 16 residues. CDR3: CASSAAEQGPGQPQHF. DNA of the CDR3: TGTGCCAGTAGCGCCGCGGAACAGGGCCCGGGGCAGCCCCAGCATTTT.

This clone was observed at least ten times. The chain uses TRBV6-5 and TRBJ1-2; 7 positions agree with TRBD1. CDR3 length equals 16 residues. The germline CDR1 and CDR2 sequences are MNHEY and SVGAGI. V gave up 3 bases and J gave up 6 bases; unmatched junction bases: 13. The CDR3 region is CASSYHGGGGEDGYTF. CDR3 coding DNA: TGTGCCAGCAGTTATCACGGGGGAGGGGGCGAGGATGGCTACACCTTC.

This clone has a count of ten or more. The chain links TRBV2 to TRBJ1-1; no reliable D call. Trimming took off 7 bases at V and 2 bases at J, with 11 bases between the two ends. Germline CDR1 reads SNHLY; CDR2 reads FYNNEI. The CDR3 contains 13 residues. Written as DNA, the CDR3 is TGTGCCAGCATGGCACGACAAAACACTGAAGCTTTCTTT. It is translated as CASMARQNTEAFF.

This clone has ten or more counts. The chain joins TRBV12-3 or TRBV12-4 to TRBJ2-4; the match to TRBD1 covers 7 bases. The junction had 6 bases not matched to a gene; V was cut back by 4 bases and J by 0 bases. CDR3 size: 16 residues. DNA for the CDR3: TGTGCCAGCAGTTACCGGGACAGAGTAGCCAAAAACATTCAGTACTTC. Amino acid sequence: CASSYRDRVAKNIQYF.